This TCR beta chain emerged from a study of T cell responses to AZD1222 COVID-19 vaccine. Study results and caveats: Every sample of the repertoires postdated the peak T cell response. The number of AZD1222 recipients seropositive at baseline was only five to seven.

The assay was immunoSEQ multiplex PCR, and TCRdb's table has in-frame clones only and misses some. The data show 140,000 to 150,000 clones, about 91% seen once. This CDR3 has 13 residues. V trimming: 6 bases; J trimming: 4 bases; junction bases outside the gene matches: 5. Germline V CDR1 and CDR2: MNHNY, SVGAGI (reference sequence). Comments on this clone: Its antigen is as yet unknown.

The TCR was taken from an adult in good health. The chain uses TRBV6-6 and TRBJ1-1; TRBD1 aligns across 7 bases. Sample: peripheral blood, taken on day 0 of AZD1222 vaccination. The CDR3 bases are TGTGCCAGCAGCCGACAGGGTCTCACTGAAGCTTTCTTT. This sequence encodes CASSRQGLTEAFF.